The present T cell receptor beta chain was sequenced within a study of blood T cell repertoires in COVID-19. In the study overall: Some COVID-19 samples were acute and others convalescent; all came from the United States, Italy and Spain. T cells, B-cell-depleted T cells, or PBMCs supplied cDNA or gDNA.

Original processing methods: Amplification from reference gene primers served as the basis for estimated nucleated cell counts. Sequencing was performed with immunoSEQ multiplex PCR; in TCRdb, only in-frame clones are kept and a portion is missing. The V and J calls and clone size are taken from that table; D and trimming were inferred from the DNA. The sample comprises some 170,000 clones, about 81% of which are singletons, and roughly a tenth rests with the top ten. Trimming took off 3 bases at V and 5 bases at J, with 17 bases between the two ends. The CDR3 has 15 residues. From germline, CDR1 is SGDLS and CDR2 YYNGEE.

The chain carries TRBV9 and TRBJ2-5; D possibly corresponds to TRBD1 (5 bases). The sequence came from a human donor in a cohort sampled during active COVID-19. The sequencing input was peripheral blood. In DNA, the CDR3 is TGTGCCAGCAGCGCGGCCGATGGGGCAACGGAGACCCAGTACTTC. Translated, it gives CASSAADGATETQYF.